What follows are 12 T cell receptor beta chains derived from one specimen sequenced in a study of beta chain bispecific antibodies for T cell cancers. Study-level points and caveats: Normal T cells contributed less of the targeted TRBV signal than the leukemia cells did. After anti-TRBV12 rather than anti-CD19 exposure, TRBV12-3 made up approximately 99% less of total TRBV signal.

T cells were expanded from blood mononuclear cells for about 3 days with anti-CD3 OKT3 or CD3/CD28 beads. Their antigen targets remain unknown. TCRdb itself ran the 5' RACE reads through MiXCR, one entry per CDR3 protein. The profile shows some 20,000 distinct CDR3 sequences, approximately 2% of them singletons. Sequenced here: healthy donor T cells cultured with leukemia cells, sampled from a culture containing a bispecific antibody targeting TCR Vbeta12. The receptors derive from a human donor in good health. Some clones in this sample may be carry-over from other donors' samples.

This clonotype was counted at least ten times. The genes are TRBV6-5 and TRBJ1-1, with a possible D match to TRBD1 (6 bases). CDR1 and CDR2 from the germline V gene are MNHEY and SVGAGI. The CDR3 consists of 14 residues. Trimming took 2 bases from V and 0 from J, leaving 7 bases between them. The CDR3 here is CASSYGQLNTEAFF. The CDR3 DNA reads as TGTGCCAGCAGTTACGGACAGCTGAACACTGAAGCTTTCTTT.

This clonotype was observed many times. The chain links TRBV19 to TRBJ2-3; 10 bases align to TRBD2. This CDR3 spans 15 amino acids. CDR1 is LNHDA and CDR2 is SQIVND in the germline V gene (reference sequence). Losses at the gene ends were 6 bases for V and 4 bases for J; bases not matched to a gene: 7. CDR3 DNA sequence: TGTGCCAGTAGGCTAGCGGGGGAGGGTGCAGATACGCAGTATTTT. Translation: CASRLAGEGADTQYF.

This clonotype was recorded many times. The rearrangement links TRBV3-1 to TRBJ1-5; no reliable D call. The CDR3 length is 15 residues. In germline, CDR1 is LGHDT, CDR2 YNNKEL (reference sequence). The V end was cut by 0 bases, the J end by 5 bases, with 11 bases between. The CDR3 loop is CASSQDSGFDQPQHF. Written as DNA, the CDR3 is TGTGCCAGCAGCCAAGATAGTGGGTTTGATCAGCCCCAGCATTTT.

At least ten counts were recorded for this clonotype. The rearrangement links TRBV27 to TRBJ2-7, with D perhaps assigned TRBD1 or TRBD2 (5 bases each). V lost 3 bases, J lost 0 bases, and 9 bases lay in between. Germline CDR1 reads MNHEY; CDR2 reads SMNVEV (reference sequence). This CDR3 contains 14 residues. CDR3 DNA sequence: TGTGCCAGCAGTTTGAGGGGACCCTCCTACGAGCAGTACTTC. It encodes CASSLRGPSYEQYF.

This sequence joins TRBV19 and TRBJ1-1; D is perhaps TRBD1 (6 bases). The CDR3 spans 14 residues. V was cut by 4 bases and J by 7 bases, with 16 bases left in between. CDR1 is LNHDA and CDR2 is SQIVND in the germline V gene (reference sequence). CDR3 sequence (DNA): TGTGCCAGTAGTACACAGGGTGACTTGGGTGAAGCTTTCTTT. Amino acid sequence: CASSTQGDLGEAFF.

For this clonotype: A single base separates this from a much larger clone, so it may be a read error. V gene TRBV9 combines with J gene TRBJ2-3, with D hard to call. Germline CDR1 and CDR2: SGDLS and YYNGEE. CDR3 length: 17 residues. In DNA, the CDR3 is TGTACCAGCAGCCCGCTTGGTATAGGGTTTAGCACAGATACGCAGTATTTT. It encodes CTSSPLGIGFSTDTQYF.

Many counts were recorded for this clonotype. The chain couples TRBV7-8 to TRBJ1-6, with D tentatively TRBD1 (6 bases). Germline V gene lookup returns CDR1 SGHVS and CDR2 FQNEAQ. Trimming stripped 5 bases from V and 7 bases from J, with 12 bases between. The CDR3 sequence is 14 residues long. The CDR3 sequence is CASSARTANSPLHF. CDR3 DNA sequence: TGTGCCAGCAGCGCGCGGACAGCAAATTCACCCCTCCACTTT.

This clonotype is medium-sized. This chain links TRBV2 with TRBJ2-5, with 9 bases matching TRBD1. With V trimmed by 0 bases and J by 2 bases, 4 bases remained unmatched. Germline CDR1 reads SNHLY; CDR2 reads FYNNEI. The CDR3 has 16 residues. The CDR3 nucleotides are TGTGCCAGCAGTGAAGCGTGGGACAGGGAACAAGAGACCCAGTACTTC. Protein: CASSEAWDREQETQYF.

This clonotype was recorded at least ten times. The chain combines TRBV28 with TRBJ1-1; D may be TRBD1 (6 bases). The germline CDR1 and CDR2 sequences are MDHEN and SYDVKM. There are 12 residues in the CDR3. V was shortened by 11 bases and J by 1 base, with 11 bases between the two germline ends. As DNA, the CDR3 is TGTGCCGGGGGCCGACAGAACACTGAAGCTTTCTTT. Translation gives CAGGRQNTEAFF.

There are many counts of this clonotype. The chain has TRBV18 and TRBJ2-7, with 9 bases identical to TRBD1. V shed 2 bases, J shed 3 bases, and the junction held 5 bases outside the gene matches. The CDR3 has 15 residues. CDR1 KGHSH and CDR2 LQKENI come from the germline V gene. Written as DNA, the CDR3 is TGTGCCAGCTCACCAAGGACAGGGGTGATCTACGAGCAGTACTTC. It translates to CASSPRTGVIYEQYF.

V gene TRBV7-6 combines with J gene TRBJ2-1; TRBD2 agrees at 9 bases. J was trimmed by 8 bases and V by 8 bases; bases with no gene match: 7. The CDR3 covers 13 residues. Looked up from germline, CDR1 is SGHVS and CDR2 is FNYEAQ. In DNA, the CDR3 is TGTGCCAGCTCCCGCGGGGGGGCCTATGAGCAGTTCTTC. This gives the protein CASSRGGAYEQFF.

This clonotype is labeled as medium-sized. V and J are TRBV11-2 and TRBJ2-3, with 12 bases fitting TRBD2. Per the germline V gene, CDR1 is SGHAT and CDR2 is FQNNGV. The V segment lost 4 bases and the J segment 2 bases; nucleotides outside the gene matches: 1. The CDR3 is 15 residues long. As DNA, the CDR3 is TGTGCCAGCAGCTCTAGCGGGGGGGCCACAGATACGCAGTATTTT. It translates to CASSSSGGATDTQYF.